This passage covers 30 T cell receptor beta chains from one sample sequenced in a study of naive and memory T cell subsets. The SP2 primer and nested alpha and beta constant region primers amplified ligated cDNA in four rounds. TCRdb processed the UMI-ligation and nested PCR reads anew with MiXCR; each CDR3 protein has one entry. Of fewer than 30,000 distinct CDR3 sequences detected, 4% to 6.5% appear once; the ten largest clones hold 7.4%. A UMI-containing oligonucleotide was joined by 3' ligation to the TCR cDNA template. Specimen: blood. The source of these receptors is an adult in good health.

Only a few counts were recorded for this clonotype. This rearrangement joins TRBV19 to TRBJ2-5; 8 bases are a match to TRBD1. The J segment lost 4 bases and the V segment lost 1 base, leaving 8 bases of the junction unmatched. This CDR3 comprises 16 residues. Germline lookup yields CDR1 LNHDA and CDR2 SQIVND (reference sequence). CDR3 in DNA: TGTGCCAGTAGTATAGGGACCGACAGGGGAGGAGAGACCCAGTACTTC. Translating it yields CASSIGTDRGGETQYF.

This clonotype was seen many times. The chain recombines TRBV6-1 with TRBJ1-1; 8 nucleotides align to TRBD1. The CDR3 sequence is 12 residues long. V shed 11 bases, J shed 2 bases, and the junction held 4 bases outside the gene matches. Germline values: CDR1 MNHNS, CDR2 SASEGT. The CDR3 nucleotides are TGTGCCCTGACAGGGGCCAACACTGAAGCTTTCTTT. Protein product: CALTGANTEAFF.

There are many counts of this clonotype. Compared with germline, one end of the junction differs, possibly owing to a read error. The CDR3 loop is CASSLPERPPRLNF. As DNA, the CDR3 is TGTGCCAGCAGCCTACCTGAAAGACCTCCTCGGCTGAACTTC. The chain recombines TRBV11-1 with TRBJ2-7, with unresolved D. The CDR3 loop spans 14 amino acids. Germline assignment: CDR1 SGHAT and CDR2 FQDESV (reference sequence).

Concerning this clonotype: The germline gene is not matched at one end of the junction; a read error may be the cause. The rearrangement uses TRBV7-7 and TRBJ1-1; D not certain. Germline CDR1 SSHAT, CDR2 FNYEAQ (reference sequence). The length of the CDR3 is 13 residues. The CDR3 region is CASSLAQNTEAFF. CDR3 DNA sequence: TGTGCTAGCAGCTTAGCCCAGAACACTGAAGCTTTCTTT.

In its sample, this clonotype was seen a few times. The rearrangement joins TRBV28 to TRBJ2-3; D is perhaps TRBD2 (6 bases). The germline V and J ends were trimmed by 5 bases and 9 bases, with 21 bases remaining between them. The CDR3 runs to 15 residues. Per the germline V gene, CDR1 is MDHEN and CDR2 is SYDVKM. The CDR3 protein is CASSPPGLPKETQYF. For the CDR3, the DNA is TGTGCCAGCAGTCCCCCGGGACTCCCAAAAGAGACGCAGTATTTT. Full variable domain (remainder filled in from reference TRBV28 and TRBJ2-3): DVKVTQSSRYLVKRTGEKVFLECVQDMDHENMFWYRQDPGLGLRLIYFSYDVKMKEKGDIPEGYSVSREKKERFSLILESASTNQTSMYLCASSPPGLPKETQYFGPGTRLTVL.

This clonotype has a count of ten or more. The rearrangement uses TRBV7-9 and TRBJ1-3; tentatively, D is TRBD1 (6 bases). This CDR3 spans 15 amino acids. CDR1 is SEHNR, CDR2 FQNEAQ, per germline (reference sequence). V lost 5 bases to trimming and J lost 0 bases, with 11 bases between them. The CDR3 protein is CASSLRGPSGNTIYF. In DNA form, the CDR3 reads TGTGCCAGCAGCCTCCGGGGGCCCTCTGGAAACACCATATATTTT.

This clonotype was counted only a few times. The V call is TRBV11-1, the J call TRBJ2-3, with D perhaps TRBD2 (6 bases). V gave up 4 bases and J gave up 0 bases, with 11 bases separating them. From germline, CDR1 is SGHAT and CDR2 FQDESV (reference sequence). There are 15 residues in the CDR3. Written as DNA, the CDR3 is TGTGCCAGCAGCTCCGGGACTGGTAGCACAGATACGCAGTATTTT. Its protein is CASSSGTGSTDTQYF.

Only a few counts were recorded for this clonotype. This chain links TRBV19 with TRBJ2-2; the D gene is possibly TRBD2 (6 bases). This CDR3 is 14 amino acids long. The V end lost 4 bases, the J end lost 3 bases, and 9 bases lay between the germline ends. Looked up from germline, CDR1 is LNHDA and CDR2 is SQIVND (reference sequence). The CDR3 sequence is CASSTDYYTGELFF. Here the CDR3 DNA reads TGTGCCAGTAGTACGGACTACTACACCGGGGAGCTGTTTTTT.

On this clonotype itself: One end of the junction fails to match germline, which may point to a read error. The chain employs TRBV6-2 or TRBV6-3 and TRBJ1-2; tentative D call: TRBD1 (5 bases). Germline values: CDR1 MNHEY, CDR2 SVGEGT. This CDR3 contains 12 residues. The CDR3 DNA sequence: TGTGCCAGCAGGCAACAGGTCTATGGCGACACCTTC. Translating it yields CASRQQVYGDTF.

This clonotype showed up many times. The rearrangement uses TRBV12-3 or TRBV12-4 and TRBJ1-1; TRBD1 might be the D (6 bases). The V end was cut by 6 bases, the J end by 11 bases, with 16 bases between. The CDR3 totals 12 residues. CDR3 nucleotides: TGTGCCAGCAGGCCAGGGGACGTGACGGCTTTCTTT. Translation gives CASRPGDVTAFF.

The table lists this clonotype with many counts. Relative to the germline gene, one junction end is altered; a read error may explain this. The gene calls are TRBV4-2 and TRBJ2-7, with 10 bases that match TRBD1. The V gene's germline CDR1 is LGHNA and CDR2 YNFKEQ. The CDR3 loop spans 15 amino acids. The CDR3 reads CASSQGQGDSYEQYF. In nucleotides, the CDR3 is TGTGCCAGCAGTCAAGGACAGGGGGACTCCTACGAGCAGTACTTC.

This clonotype came up many times. This rearrangement joins TRBV20-1 to TRBJ2-7, with TRBD2 identical over 8 bases. Germline CDR1 and CDR2: DFQATT and SNEGSKA (reference sequence). CDR3 length: 14 amino acids. V gave up 3 bases and J gave up 0 bases; unmatched junction bases: 4. CDR3: CSASSGGSSYEQYF. In DNA, the CDR3 is TGCAGTGCTAGTTCGGGAGGGAGCTCCTACGAGCAGTACTTC.

There are many counts of this clonotype. The chain links TRBV4-2 to TRBJ2-4, with 9 positions matching TRBD2. The CDR3 is 15 residues long. CDR1 and CDR2 (germline): LGHNA, YNFKEQ. Unmatched junction bases numbered 6, after V lost 1 base and J lost 8 bases. The CDR3 coding sequence is TGTGCCAGCAGCCAAGGCGGGAGGGATGGGGACATTCAGTACTTC. Amino acid sequence: CASSQGGRDGDIQYF.

This clonotype was observed many times. This chain joins TRBV7-2 and TRBJ2-5, with TRBD2 matching 11 bases. V dropped 5 bases and J dropped 1; count of bases not matched to a gene: 6. The CDR3 is 16 amino acids. The germline V gene encodes CDR1 SGHTA and CDR2 FQGNSA. The CDR3 DNA reads as TGTGCCAGCAGCCCAGTTAGCGGGAGGGGCCAAGAGACCCAGTACTTC. This encodes CASSPVSGRGQETQYF.

This clonotype was recorded many times. V is TRBV5-1 and J is TRBJ2-1, with 9 bases matching TRBD1. V was clipped by 5 bases and J by 3 bases; unmatched bases: 6. Germline CDR1 reads SGHRS; CDR2 reads YFSETQ. The CDR3 is 15 amino acids. The DNA of the CDR3 is TGCGCCAGCAGGGAAAGGACAGGGGACTACAATGAGCAGTTCTTC. This encodes CASRERTGDYNEQFF.

This clonotype was observed many times. The chain combines TRBV6-6 with TRBJ2-1; 12 bases are a match to TRBD2. This CDR3 has 14 amino acids. Germline trimming cut 5 bases from V and 7 bases from J; bases unmatched to any gene: 3. Germline V gene lookup returns CDR1 MNHNY and CDR2 SVGAGI (reference sequence). The CDR3 loop is CASSHGLAGNEQFF. In DNA form, the CDR3 reads TGTGCCAGCAGTCATGGACTAGCGGGGAATGAGCAGTTCTTC.

This clonotype appeared many times. The gene calls are TRBV7-6 and TRBJ2-7; 9 bases align to TRBD2. Losses at the gene ends were 4 bases for V and 5 bases for J; bases not matched to a gene: 9. Germline CDR1 is SGHVS and CDR2 is FNYEAQ. The CDR3 contains 15 residues. CDR3 residues: CASSSLSGSGHEQYF. CDR3 coding DNA: TGTGCCAGCAGCTCCCTTAGCGGGAGTGGACACGAGCAGTACTTC.

The rearrangement uses TRBV28 and TRBJ2-7, with D possibly TRBD1 on 5 matching bases. The CDR3 spans 14 residues. Germline values: CDR1 MDHEN, CDR2 SYDVKM. V was pared by 7 bases and J by 2 bases, with 15 bases between. CDR3 coding DNA: TGTGCCAGCACCAAAGGAGCAGGGCCCTACGAGCAGTACTTC. Its protein product is CASTKGAGPYEQYF. The full variable domain, completed using reference TRBV28 and TRBJ2-7, is DVKVTQSSRYLVKRTGEKVFLECVQDMDHENMFWYRQDPGLGLRLIYFSYDVKMKEKGDIPEGYSVSREKKERFSLILESASTNQTSMYLCASTKGAGPYEQYFGPGTRLTVT.

In this sample, this clonotype turned up a few times. This sequence joins TRBV6-5 and TRBJ2-5; no clear D. Per germline, CDR1 MNHEY and CDR2 SVGAGI. Trimming took off 2 bases at V and 6 bases at J, with 10 bases between the two ends. This CDR3 contains 13 residues. CDR3 protein: CASSYGPGQTQYF. The CDR3 DNA follows: TGTGCCAGCAGTTACGGGCCCGGTCAGACCCAGTACTTC.

This clonotype was recorded at least ten times. This chain links TRBV5-1 with TRBJ1-4; unclear D gene. This CDR3 region has 15 residues. CDR1 is SGHRS, CDR2 YFSETQ, per germline. Trimming cost V 0 bases and J 4 bases, with 10 bases left between them. CDR3 region: CASSLDVAYNEKLFF. In nucleotides, the CDR3 is TGCGCCAGCAGCTTGGATGTAGCCTATAATGAAAAACTGTTTTTT.

In this sample, this clonotype turned up a few times. V and J are TRBV2 and TRBJ2-1; D could derive from TRBD1 or TRBD2 (5 bases each). CDR1 and CDR2 (germline): SNHLY, FYNNEI. Between the trimmed V and J ends, which lost 11 bases and 11 bases, there was a span of 25 bases. The CDR3 contains 14 residues. The chain's CDR3 is CAGKFRDADFKQFF. For the CDR3, the DNA is TGTGCCGGTAAATTCCGGGACGCCGATTTTAAGCAGTTCTTC.

This clonotype was detected many times. V gene TRBV3-1 combines with J gene TRBJ2-7; 7 bases are shared with TRBD1. The germline gives CDR1 LGHDT, CDR2 YNNKEL (reference sequence). The CDR3 totals 13 residues. V was pared by 4 bases and J by 6 bases, with 6 bases of the junction left unmatched. CDR3 sequence reads: CASSPRQGSEQYF. In DNA, the CDR3 is TGTGCCAGCAGCCCCCGACAGGGAAGCGAGCAGTACTTC.

This clonotype was detected ten times or more. The V call is TRBV7-6, the J call TRBJ2-7; TRBD2 is a possible D gene (6 bases). Germline CDR1 and CDR2: SGHVS and FNYEAQ. There are 16 residues in the CDR3. V lost 5 bases and J lost 3, with 20 bases in between. The CDR3 loop is CASSPIVGRDIYEQYF. The CDR3 DNA is TGTGCCAGCAGCCCCATTGTAGGGCGGGATATCTACGAGCAGTACTTC.

This clonotype was found once. A much larger clone lies a single base off, so this may be a read error. As the CDR3 is not closed by the conserved phenylalanine or tryptophan, this likely results from a read error. This chain uses TRBV20-1 with TRBJ1-2; D gene uncertain. Germline V gives CDR1 DFQATT, CDR2 SNEGSKA (reference sequence). V lost 1 base and J lost 5, with 11 bases in between. This CDR3 contains 13 residues. The CDR3 nucleotides are TGCAGTGCTAGAGTGGCAGCCGGATATGGCTACACCCTC. This translates into CSARVAAGYGYTL.

This clonotype was observed at least ten times. The chain combines TRBV5-5 with TRBJ1-1; unclear D gene. V was clipped by 4 bases and J by 8 bases, with 15 bases between them. Germline V CDR1 and CDR2: SGHKS, YYEKEE (reference sequence). The length of the CDR3 is 13 residues. CDR3 DNA: TGTGCCAGCAGCATAACACTGGTAGAGGAAGCTTTCTTT. This codes for CASSITLVEEAFF.

This clonotype was observed many times. This chain joins TRBV5-4 and TRBJ1-2; D unresolved. Germline assignment: CDR1 SGHNT and CDR2 YYREEE (reference sequence). V was clipped by 0 bases and J by 4 bases, with 10 bases between them. CDR3 length equals 14 residues. As DNA, the CDR3 is TGTGCCAGCAGCTTGGAAGGTGGACGCTATGGCTACACCTTC. Its translation: CASSLEGGRYGYTF.

This clonotype was seen repeatedly, ten times or more. V and J are TRBV25-1 and TRBJ2-5; D unclear. V was clipped by 8 bases and J by 2 bases, with 12 bases between them. Looked up from germline, CDR1 is MGHDK and CDR2 is SYGVNS. The length of the CDR3 is 13 residues. The DNA for the CDR3 is TGTGCCAGCCGAAAGACGCAACAAGAGACCCAGTACTTC. Its protein product is CASRKTQQETQYF.

This chain uses TRBV12-3 or TRBV12-4 with TRBJ1-5; D uncertain. CDR3 size: 15 residues. The germline V and J ends were trimmed by 6 bases and 3 bases, with 15 bases remaining between them. The CDR3 is CASSPQDLTNQPQHF. Written as DNA, the CDR3 is TGTGCCAGCAGCCCCCAGGACCTAACCAATCAGCCCCAGCATTTT.

CDR3 sequence reads: CASSEWGDGGNTIYF. The CDR3 region has the DNA TGTGCCAGCAGTGAATGGGGGGACGGGGGAAACACCATATATTTT. The chain employs TRBV25-1 and TRBJ1-3, with a weak D call TRBD1 (5 bases). V lost 1 base and J lost 4, with 11 bases in between. CDR1 and CDR2 (germline): MGHDK, SYGVNS. This CDR3 has 15 residues.

This clonotype was seen many times. The chain joins TRBV11-2 to TRBJ2-3; D remains ambiguous. Trimming took off 5 bases at V and 1 base at J, with 10 bases between the two ends. CDR3 length: 14 residues. CDR1 is SGHAT, CDR2 FQNNGV, per germline. CDR3 sequence: CASSPWAGTDTQYF. DNA of the CDR3: TGTGCCAGCAGCCCTTGGGCCGGCACAGATACGCAGTATTTT. The complete variable domain, with remaining parts taken from reference TRBV11-2 and TRBJ2-3, reads EAGVAQSPRYKIIEKRQSVAFWCNPISGHATLYWYQQILGQGPKLLIQFQNNGVVDDSQLPKDRFSAERLKGVDSTLKIQPAKLEDSAVYLCASSPWAGTDTQYFGPGTRLTVL.